The entry below gives a single T cell receptor beta chain sequence along with its context. With 1 base clipped from V and 7 bases from J, the junction kept 7 bases outside the gene matches. Germline CDR1 and CDR2: MGHRA and YSYEKL. This CDR3 contains 15 residues. The repertoire was sequenced with immunoSEQ multiplex PCR; TCRdb's copy has only in-frame clones and lacks some. There are around 140,000 clones in the sample; roughly 86% occur only once, and under 7% lies in the top ten. The data were obtained in a study of T cell responses to AZD1222 COVID-19 vaccine. This clonotype originated in an adult who received the MenACWY meningococcal vaccine as a control. The rearrangement links TRBV4-1 to TRBJ2-5, with 9 bases fitting TRBD1. This specimen was peripheral blood, taken 28 days after the second dose of the MenACWY control vaccine. CDR3 sequence: CASSQARGQGRTQYF. The CDR3, as DNA: TGCGCCAGCAGCCAAGCGAGGGGACAGGGACGGACCCAGTACTTC.